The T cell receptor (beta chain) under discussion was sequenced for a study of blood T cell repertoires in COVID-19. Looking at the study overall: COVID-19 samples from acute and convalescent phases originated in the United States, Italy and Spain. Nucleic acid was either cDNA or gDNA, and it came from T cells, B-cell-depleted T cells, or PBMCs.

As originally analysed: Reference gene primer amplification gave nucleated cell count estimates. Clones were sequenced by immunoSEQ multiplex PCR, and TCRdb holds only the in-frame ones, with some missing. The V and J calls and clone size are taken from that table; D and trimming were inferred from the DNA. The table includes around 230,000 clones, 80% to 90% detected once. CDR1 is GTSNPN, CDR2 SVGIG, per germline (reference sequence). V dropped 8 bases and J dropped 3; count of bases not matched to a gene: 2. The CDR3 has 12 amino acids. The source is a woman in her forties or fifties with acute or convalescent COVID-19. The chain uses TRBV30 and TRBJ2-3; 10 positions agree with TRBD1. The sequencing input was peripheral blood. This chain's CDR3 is CARDRGTDTQYF. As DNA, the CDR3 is TGTGCCCGGGACAGGGGAACAGATACGCAGTATTTT.